The sequence of this T cell receptor beta chain was determined in a study of blood T cell repertoires in COVID-19. On the study more broadly: Italy, Spain and the United States were the sources of the convalescent and acute COVID-19 samples. T cells, B-cell-depleted T cells, or PBMCs supplied cDNA or gDNA.

The CDR3 length is 12 residues. V was cut by 3 bases and J by 13 bases, with 17 bases left in between. Germline V lookup: CDR1 SGDLS, CDR2 YYNGEE. Per the authors' pipeline: Estimated nucleated cell counts came from reference gene primer amplification. Repertoires were generated with immunoSEQ multiplex PCR, while TCRdb's copy carries only in-frame clones and drops some. V, J and clone size were drawn from that table, and D and trimming were deduced from the DNA. The top ten clones hold about 2% of a sample with 80,000 to 90,000 clones, around 81% of them seen once. This TCR was sampled from a woman aged 70-85 years with acute or convalescent COVID-19. The sample consisted of peripheral blood. This rearrangement joins TRBV9 to TRBJ2-7; D possibly corresponds to TRBD1 (6 bases). CDR3 loop: CASSGQAGTIYF. In nucleotides, the CDR3 is TGTGCCAGCAGCGGACAAGCCGGGACAATTTACTTC.